One T cell receptor (beta chain) is described in this entry. Original processing notes: Amplified reference gene primers provided the basis for estimating nucleated cell counts. The data were produced by immunoSEQ multiplex PCR, yet TCRdb's version contains in-frame clones alone and is incomplete. The DNA gave D and trimming, while V, J and clone size come from that table. The sample lists about 220,000 clones, roughly 88% occurring once. This entry is derived from a study of blood T cell repertoires in COVID-19. Study in general: In each case, the material was cDNA or gDNA derived from T cells, B-cell-depleted T cells, or PBMCs.

V lost 1 base to trimming and J lost 8 bases; unmatched junction nucleotides: 4. The germline CDR1 and CDR2 sequences are LNHNV and YYDKDF (reference sequence). The CDR3 contains 14 residues. The TCR was taken from a man aged 45-65 years with active or convalescent COVID-19. The chain employs TRBV15 and TRBJ1-4; 7 positions match TRBD1. Sequencing was performed on peripheral blood. In DNA form, the CDR3 reads TGTGCCACCAGCAGAGCTCCAGGGGGGGAAAAACTGTTTTTT. Translation gives CATSRAPGGEKLFF.